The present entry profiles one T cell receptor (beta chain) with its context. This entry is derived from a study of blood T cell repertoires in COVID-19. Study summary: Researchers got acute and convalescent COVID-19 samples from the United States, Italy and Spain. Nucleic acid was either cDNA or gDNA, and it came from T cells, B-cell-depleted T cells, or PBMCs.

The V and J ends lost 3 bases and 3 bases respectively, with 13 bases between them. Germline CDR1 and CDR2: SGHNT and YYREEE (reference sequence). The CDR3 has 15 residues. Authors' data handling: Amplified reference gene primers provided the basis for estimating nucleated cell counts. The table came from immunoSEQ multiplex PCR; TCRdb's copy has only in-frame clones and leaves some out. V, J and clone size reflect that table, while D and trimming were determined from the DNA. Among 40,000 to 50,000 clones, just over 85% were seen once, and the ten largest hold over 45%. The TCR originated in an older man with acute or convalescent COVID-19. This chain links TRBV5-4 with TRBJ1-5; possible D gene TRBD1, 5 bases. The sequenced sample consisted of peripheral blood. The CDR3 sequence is CASSSGVSANQPQHF. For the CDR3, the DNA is TGTGCCAGCAGCTCGGGGGTGAGCGCCAATCAGCCCCAGCATTTT.